The 17 T cell receptor beta chains given below trace back to one sample, sequenced in a study of T-cell memory formation after mild COVID-19. TCRdb itself ran the 5' RACE reads through MiXCR, one entry per CDR3 protein. Of 200,000 to 250,000 distinct CDR3 sequences in the sample, roughly 17% were seen once. Sample: PBMCs or a T cell subset sorted from them (not recorded which). Receptors originate from a young man who had mild COVID-19 (a few samples of this study predate the infection). Cell type and time point are not known.

This clonotype was picked up a small number of times. V usage is TRBV7-9 and J usage is TRBJ1-5; D call uncertain. Trimming cost V 3 bases and J 6 bases, with 9 bases left between them. The CDR3 is made up of 13 amino acids. CDR1 is SEHNR and CDR2 is FQNEAQ in the germline V gene (reference sequence). The CDR3 DNA follows: TGTGCCAGCAGCTTTTCAGCGATTCAGCCCCAGCATTTT. It encodes CASSFSAIQPQHF.

The chain carries TRBV5-1 and TRBJ2-1; D is undetermined. Germline assignment: CDR1 SGHRS and CDR2 YFSETQ. The CDR3 length is 13 residues. V lost 0 bases and J 6 bases, leaving 7 bases between the germline ends. The CDR3 loop reads CASSLGLFNEQFF. In DNA form, the CDR3 reads TGCGCCAGCAGCTTGGGACTTTTCAATGAGCAGTTCTTC.

The chain uses TRBV12-3 or TRBV12-4 and TRBJ1-3, with D maybe TRBD1 (5 bases). V was clipped by 3 bases and J by 10 bases, with 13 bases between them. CDR3 length: 13 amino acids. The chain's CDR3 is CASSFQGGGTIYF. CDR3 sequence (DNA): TGTGCCAGCAGTTTCCAGGGCGGTGGTACCATATATTTT.

This clonotype came up a few times. The rearrangement links TRBV12-3 or TRBV12-4 to TRBJ2-2, with TRBD2 matching over 8 bases. This CDR3 has 16 residues. V lost 7 bases to trimming and J lost 4 bases; unmatched junction nucleotides: 11. CDR3 sequence reads: CASTPRGGQGTGELFF. For the CDR3, the DNA is TGTGCCAGCACCCCCCGGGGGGGGCAAGGCACCGGGGAGCTGTTTTTT.

The gene calls are TRBV4-1 and TRBJ2-1; no clear D. The CDR3 is 15 residues long. The germline V and J ends were trimmed by 1 base and 0 bases, with 7 bases remaining between them. The germline V gene encodes CDR1 MGHRA and CDR2 YSYEKL. In DNA form, the CDR3 reads TGCGCCAGCAGCCAAGGTGGTAGCTCCTACAATGAGCAGTTCTTC. This translates into CASSQGGSSYNEQFF.

This clonotype was observed a few times. V and J are TRBV30 and TRBJ2-7, with TRBD1 matching over 7 bases. CDR3 size: 13 residues. The V gene's germline CDR1 is GTSNPN and CDR2 SVGIG (reference sequence). V was pared by 5 bases and J by 5 bases, with 9 bases of the junction left unmatched. CDR3 coding DNA: TGTGCCTGGTACCCGGGGACAGTCCACGAGCAGTACTTC. It codes for CAWYPGTVHEQYF.

This clonotype has more than one count but fewer than ten. The rearrangement joins TRBV19 to TRBJ2-2; D unclear. Trimming stripped 4 bases from V and 7 bases from J, with 10 bases between. The CDR3 has 13 amino acids. CDR1 and CDR2 from the germline V gene are LNHDA and SQIVND (reference sequence). Written as DNA, the CDR3 is TGTGCCAGTAGTAAACGGACGGGCGGGGAGCTGTTTTTT. Amino acid sequence: CASSKRTGGELFF.

This clonotype was observed at least ten times. V is TRBV12-3 or TRBV12-4 and J is TRBJ2-1, with 7 bases fitting TRBD1. Trimming took 5 bases from V and 0 from J; bases not matched to a gene: 4. The CDR3 has 15 residues. The CDR3 region is CASSTRDSSYNEQFF. CDR3 nucleotides: TGTGCCAGCAGTACCCGGGACAGCTCCTACAATGAGCAGTTCTTC.

The J gene is TRBJ2-4, the V gene TRBV2; D not resolved. V lost 6 bases and J lost 1, with 16 bases in between. Germline CDR1 and CDR2: SNHLY and FYNNEI. This CDR3 region has 16 residues. CDR3 in amino acids: CASRRGTSRAKNIQYF. As DNA, the CDR3 is TGTGCCAGCAGGCGCGGAACCTCAAGGGCCAAAAACATTCAGTACTTC.

The chain has TRBV5-1 and TRBJ2-1, with 11 nucleotides matching TRBD2. In germline, CDR1 is SGHRS, CDR2 YFSETQ. The CDR3 spans 17 residues. V dropped 2 bases and J dropped 6; count of bases not matched to a gene: 10. The CDR3 region is CASSFGQPGLAGNEQFF. CDR3 nucleotides: TGCGCCAGCAGCTTCGGGCAACCCGGACTAGCGGGCAATGAGCAGTTCTTC.

The chain uses TRBV20-1 and TRBJ1-6; D is unclear. Trimming left V 6 bases short and J 8 bases short, with 14 bases between. The CDR3 is 13 amino acids. Germline lookup yields CDR1 DFQATT and CDR2 SNEGSKA (reference sequence). CDR3: CSATQSRDSPLHF. In DNA, the CDR3 is TGCAGTGCGACTCAATCGCGGGATTCACCCCTCCACTTT.

This clonotype was detected only a few times. CDR3 in amino acids: CASSPSGTSYEQYF. The CDR3 DNA reads as TGTGCCAGCAGCCCGTCCGGGACAAGCTACGAGCAGTACTTC. V usage is TRBV7-2 and J usage is TRBJ2-7; D may be TRBD1 (6 bases). V was shortened by 5 bases and J by 3 bases, with 14 bases between the two germline ends. The germline V gene encodes CDR1 SGHTA and CDR2 FQGNSA. This CDR3 has 14 residues.

There are a few counts of this clonotype. The chain links TRBV20-1 to TRBJ2-5; D tentatively reads TRBD1 or TRBD2 (5 bases each). Germline values: CDR1 DFQATT, CDR2 SNEGSKA (reference sequence). The V gene lost 1 base and the J gene lost 2 bases, with 20 bases spanning the gap. There are 17 residues in the CDR3. The CDR3 coding sequence is TGCAGTGCTAGAGTAATCAGGGACGGAGGAATTCAAGAGACCCAGTACTTC. Translating gives CSARVIRDGGIQETQYF.

This clonotype came up a few times. V usage is TRBV10-3 and J usage is TRBJ2-2, with no clear D. Germline CDR1 is ENHRY and CDR2 is SYGVKD. The ends were cut back, 8 bases at V and 11 bases at J, with 15 bases in the middle. CDR3 length: 12 amino acids. Here the CDR3 DNA reads TGTGCCATCGAATTGGGCCGCGGCGAGCTGTTTTTT. Translation gives CAIELGRGELFF.

This clonotype was seen only a few times. The gene calls are TRBV9 and TRBJ2-1; no clear D. CDR1 and CDR2 (germline): SGDLS, YYNGEE. The V gene lost 0 bases and the J gene lost 2 bases, with 18 bases spanning the gap. The CDR3 extends over 18 amino acids. The CDR3 sequence: CASSVGGGQIVTYNEQFF. For the CDR3, the DNA is TGTGCCAGCAGCGTAGGAGGTGGGCAGATCGTTACCTACAATGAGCAGTTCTTC.

The chain links TRBV25-1 to TRBJ2-2; perhaps TRBD2 as D (5 bases). The CDR3 length is 15 residues. V dropped 3 bases and J dropped 5 bases, with 13 bases sitting between them. CDR1 and CDR2 (germline): MGHDK, SYGVNS. In DNA form, the CDR3 reads TGTGCCAGCAGTGATCTGGTGGGGAGAACCGGGGAGCTGTTTTTT. As protein: CASSDLVGRTGELFF.

The rearrangement joins TRBV7-2 to TRBJ2-1; a possible D gene is TRBD1 (6 bases). V lost 4 bases and J 1 base, leaving 8 bases between the germline ends. This CDR3 spans 14 amino acids. Germline V gene data show CDR1 as SGHTA and CDR2 as FQGNSA. The CDR3 here is CASSSDRSYNEQFF. CDR3 bases: TGTGCCAGCAGCTCGGACAGATCCTACAATGAGCAGTTCTTC.